This T cell receptor beta chain was sequenced during a study of OX40 agonist ivuxolimab in advanced cancers. Study overall: There were three patients with partial responses, one having hepatocellular carcinoma and two cutaneous melanoma. Study results and limitations: Normalized T-cell clonal expansion was also low in some nonresponders. CD4+ and CD8+ blood T cells expanded clonally by week 6 at 0.1 to 3.0 mg/kg.

Assay used: immunoSEQ multiplex PCR; TCRdb lists only in-frame clones, some missing. The sample lists 45,000 to 65,000 clones, less than 85% occurring once. On this clone: Antigen: not known.

The CDR3 spans 11 residues. The germline gives CDR1 MDHEN, CDR2 SYDVKM. Trimming shortened V by 4 bases and J by 9 bases, and 10 bases separated the two germline ends. The material sequenced was CD4+ or CD8+ T cells sorted from blood, taken in a trial of the OX40 agonist ivuxolimab. The chain is built from TRBV28 and TRBJ2-7; D ambiguous. This clonotype was sampled from an adult with an advanced solid tumor such as melanoma, head and neck, liver or kidney cancer. CDR3 loop: CASSSPTGQYF. The CDR3 bases are TGTGCCAGCAGTTCTCCAACGGGGCAGTACTTC. The variable domain in full, completed from reference TRBV28 and TRBJ2-7, reads DVKVTQSSRYLVKRTGEKVFLECVQDMDHENMFWYRQDPGLGLRLIYFSYDVKMKEKGDIPEGYSVSREKKERFSLILESASTNQTSMYLCASSSPTGQYFGPGTRLTVT.